The source of this TCR beta chain is a study of cytomegalovirus exposure and HLA in healthy donors. Study conclusions and caveats: Per a prior analysis, the majority of TCR beta V segments were productive roughly 90% or roughly 30% of the time. What was likely a sequencing artifact was a cluster of highly shared sequence variants. In vitro checks showed that a few CMV-associated chains really do target CMV antigens. A link between a missense DCLRE1C variant and TCR beta V- and J-gene trimming emerged from a later analysis.

PCR primers comprised 60 Vbeta and 13 Jbeta primers. TCRdb's table, derived via immunoSEQ multiplex PCR, lists solely in-frame clones and lacks some. This table has about 130,000 clones, roughly 78% appearing once. The V segment lost 9 bases and the J segment 4 bases; nucleotides outside the gene matches: 11. This CDR3 comprises 15 residues. The germline V gene has CDR1 LNHDA and CDR2 SQIVND (reference sequence). For this clone: The target antigen is unknown.

The TCR comes from a man aged 25-45 years in good health and CMV-seronegative. Sequences were obtained from PBMCs. This chain links TRBV19 with TRBJ1-4; 7 bases are shared with TRBD1. CDR3 DNA: TGTGCCAGAAGGCCTAGACAGGGCCTTAATGAAAAACTGTTTTTT. Translated: CARRPRQGLNEKLFF.